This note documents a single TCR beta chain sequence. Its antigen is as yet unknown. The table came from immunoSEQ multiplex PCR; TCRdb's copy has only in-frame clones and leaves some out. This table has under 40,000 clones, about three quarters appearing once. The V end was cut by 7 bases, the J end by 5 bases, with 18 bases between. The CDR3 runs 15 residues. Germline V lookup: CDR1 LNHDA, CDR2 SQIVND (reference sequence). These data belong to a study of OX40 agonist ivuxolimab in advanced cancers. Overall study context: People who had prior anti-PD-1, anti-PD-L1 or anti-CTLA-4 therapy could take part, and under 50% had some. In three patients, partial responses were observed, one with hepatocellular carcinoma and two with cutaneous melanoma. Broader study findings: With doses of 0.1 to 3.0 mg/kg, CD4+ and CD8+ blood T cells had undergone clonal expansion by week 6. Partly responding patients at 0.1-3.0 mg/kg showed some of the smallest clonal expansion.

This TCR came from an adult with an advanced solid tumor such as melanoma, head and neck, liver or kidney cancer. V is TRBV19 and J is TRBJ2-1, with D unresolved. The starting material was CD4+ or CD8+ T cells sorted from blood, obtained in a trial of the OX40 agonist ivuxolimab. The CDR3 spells CASNQGRWKDNEQFF. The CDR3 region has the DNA TGTGCCAGTAACCAAGGCCGTTGGAAAGACAATGAGCAGTTCTTC.